What follows are 16 T cell receptor beta chains derived from one specimen sequenced in a study of technical replicates of blood from a few donors (dated by TCRdb to 2015 to 2018). To prepare the library, the immunoSEQ multiplex PCR assay was applied. Drawn from immuneACCESS, this table holds only the in-frame rearrangements with V and J called that TCRdb kept. Clones are partly lost; checked studies trace under half to an unresolved V gene and leave the rest unexplained. The sample has roughly 68,000 clones on record, roughly 93% of them singletons. The ten top clones hold 0.35% to 0.45% of the sample. Input material: T cells isolated from PBMCs. The source of these receptors is a human donor in good health.

This chain connects TRBV7-9 to TRBJ1-5; D perhaps matches TRBD1 (5 bases). The CDR3 sequence is 12 residues long. Trimming stripped 8 bases from V and 7 bases from J, with 12 bases between. Germline lookup yields CDR1 SEHNR and CDR2 FQNEAQ (reference sequence). DNA for the CDR3: TGTGCCAGCCGTTCGGGGGAACAGCCCCAGCATTTT. It translates to CASRSGEQPQHF.

This rearrangement joins TRBV25-1 to TRBJ1-1; the D gene is possibly TRBD1 (5 bases). The germline gives CDR1 MGHDK, CDR2 SYGVNS. CDR3 length: 14 residues. V lost 4 bases, J lost 0 bases, and 9 bases lay in between. The CDR3 sequence: CASSVGGVNTEAFF. CDR3 in DNA: TGTGCCAGCAGTGTGGGGGGGGTGAACACTGAAGCTTTCTTT.

This rearrangement joins TRBV4-3 to TRBJ2-7; a possible D gene is TRBD2 (5 bases). This CDR3 is 16 amino acids long. The V end lost 0 bases, the J end lost 0 bases, and 12 bases lay between the germline ends. CDR1 LGHNA and CDR2 YSLEER come from the germline V gene. CDR3 loop: CASSQESRTVSYEQYF. The CDR3 nucleotides are TGCGCCAGCAGCCAAGAGTCCCGGACTGTCTCCTACGAGCAGTACTTC.

The CDR3 here is CASSLVGRNTEAFF. The CDR3, as DNA: TGTGCCAGCAGCTTAGTGGGCAGAAACACTGAAGCTTTCTTT. The chain carries TRBV7-2 and TRBJ1-1; D not resolved. Trimming left V 1 base short and J 2 bases short, with 8 bases between. Germline values: CDR1 SGHTA, CDR2 FQGNSA. The CDR3 is made up of 14 amino acids.

J is TRBJ1-2 and V is TRBV29-1; 8 bases map to TRBD1. CDR1 and CDR2 from the germline V gene are SQVTM and ANQGSEA. Trimming at V came to 0 bases and at J to 4 bases, leaving 7 bases not matched to a gene. The CDR3 consists of 15 residues. CDR3 sequence reads: CSVEEWGQVLYGYTF. CDR3 bases: TGCAGCGTTGAAGAATGGGGACAGGTCCTCTATGGCTACACCTTC.

V is TRBV2 and J is TRBJ2-3; TRBD2 aligns across 11 bases. V shed 4 bases, J shed 3 bases, and the junction held 3 bases outside the gene matches. This CDR3 comprises 15 residues. The germline V gene has CDR1 SNHLY and CDR2 FYNNEI. The CDR3 nucleotides are TGTGCCAGCAGTGTACTAGCGGGAGTAACAGATACGCAGTATTTT. Encoded protein: CASSVLAGVTDTQYF.

The CDR3, as DNA: TGTGCCAGCAGCTTGGGTTCCGGGATCTATGGCTACACCTTC. The encoded protein is CASSLGSGIYGYTF. The chain recombines TRBV5-6 with TRBJ1-2, with D hard to call. This CDR3 has 14 amino acids. V dropped 0 bases and J dropped 4 bases, with 10 bases sitting between them. Germline lookup yields CDR1 SGHDT and CDR2 YYEEEE.

This chain links TRBV11-3 with TRBJ2-2; the match to TRBD2 covers 8 bases. The CDR3 is 16 residues long. The trim removed 2 bases at V and 2 bases at J, leaving 4 bases unmatched. Germline V gene data show CDR1 as SGHNT and CDR2 as YENEEA. As DNA, the CDR3 is TGTGCCAGCAGCTTATTTGGACTAGCAAACACCGGGGAGCTGTTTTTT. Protein product: CASSLFGLANTGELFF.

V is TRBV27 and J is TRBJ1-5; D perhaps matches TRBD1 (5 bases). Trimming left V 2 bases short and J 1 base short, with 6 bases between. The CDR3 has 14 residues. Germline V gene lookup returns CDR1 MNHEY and CDR2 SMNVEV (reference sequence). The CDR3 reads CASSLGASNQPQHF. CDR3 DNA: TGTGCCAGCAGTTTAGGGGCCAGCAATCAGCCCCAGCATTTT.

CDR3 region: CSGSKREGYNEQFF. The CDR3 DNA is TGCAGCGGTTCCAAGCGGGAGGGTTACAATGAGCAGTTCTTC. V gene TRBV29-1 combines with J gene TRBJ2-1, with TRBD2 matching 10 bases. The V gene's germline CDR1 is SQVTM and CDR2 ANQGSEA. J lost 4 bases, V lost 7 bases, and 7 bases had no gene match. There are 14 residues in the CDR3.

This clone was found once. V gene TRBV28 combines with J gene TRBJ1-5, with D tentatively TRBD1 (5 bases). The germline gives CDR1 MDHEN, CDR2 SYDVKM. CDR3 length: 13 amino acids. Trimming left V 9 bases short and J 3 bases short, with 12 bases between. The CDR3 region is CASRGNNNQPQHF. The CDR3 DNA is TGTGCCAGTCGGGGGAATAACAATCAGCCCCAGCATTTT. Filled out from reference TRBV28 and TRBJ1-5, the complete variable domain reads DVKVTQSSRYLVKRTGEKVFLECVQDMDHENMFWYRQDPGLGLRLIYFSYDVKMKEKGDIPEGYSVSREKKERFSLILESASTNQTSMYLCASRGNNNQPQHFGDGTRLSIL.

The chain employs TRBV9 and TRBJ2-1, with D possibly matching TRBD2 (6 bases). This CDR3 region has 14 residues. Looked up from germline, CDR1 is SGDLS and CDR2 is YYNGEE. V was pared by 4 bases and J by 5 bases, with 13 bases between. In DNA form, the CDR3 reads TGTGCCAGCAGCCTTAGCGGAGGGGACAATGAGCAGTTCTTC. Protein product: CASSLSGGDNEQFF.

V and J are TRBV4-2 and TRBJ1-1; 10 nucleotides agree with TRBD1. CDR3 length: 18 residues. J gave up 2 bases and V 0 bases, and 9 bases lay outside the gene matches. The germline CDR1 and CDR2 sequences are LGHNA and YNFKEQ. The CDR3 coding sequence is TGTGCCAGCAGCCAAGACCCAGCAGGGACAGGGGTCAACACTGAAGCTTTCTTT. It yields the protein CASSQDPAGTGVNTEAFF.

The chain uses TRBV18 and TRBJ1-1, with 9 bases aligning to TRBD1. Germline CDR1 and CDR2: KGHSH and LQKENI. With 4 bases clipped from V and 7 bases from J, the junction kept 4 bases outside the gene matches. The CDR3 is 13 amino acids. CDR3 residues: CASSRDRDFEAFF. The CDR3 coding sequence is TGTGCCAGCTCACGGGACAGGGATTTTGAAGCTTTCTTT.

V usage is TRBV6-6 and J usage is TRBJ1-2; D not certain. Germline V gene sequence: CDR1 MNHNY, CDR2 SVGAGI (reference sequence). Trimming took 0 bases from V and 0 from J, leaving 8 bases between them. The CDR3 covers 15 residues. The CDR3 loop reads CASSYSDLANYGYTF. The CDR3 nucleotides read TGTGCCAGCAGTTACTCAGACCTAGCTAACTATGGCTACACCTTC.

The sample holds one count of this clone. This chain joins TRBV28 and TRBJ2-2; perhaps TRBD2 as D (6 bases). Germline V CDR1 and CDR2: MDHEN, SYDVKM. Trimming removed 5 bases at V and 2 bases at J, with 15 bases between. CDR3 size: 16 residues. The CDR3, as DNA: TGTGCCAGCAGTCTACTAGCAGAGTTTAACACCGGGGAGCTGTTTTTT. Protein product: CASSLLAEFNTGELFF. Full variable domain (remainder filled in from reference TRBV28 and TRBJ2-2): DVKVTQSSRYLVKRTGEKVFLECVQDMDHENMFWYRQDPGLGLRLIYFSYDVKMKEKGDIPEGYSVSREKKERFSLILESASTNQTSMYLCASSLLAEFNTGELFFGEGSRLTVL.